The T cell receptor (beta chain) under discussion was sequenced for a study of CD8 T cells in ankylosing spondylitis. Overall study results and limits: A TCR beta motif made of 7 to 9 highly homologous variants seemed typical of ankylosing spondylitis blood.

This CDR3 comprises 11 residues. The germline V gene encodes CDR1 SNHLY and CDR2 FYNNEI. V was clipped by 7 bases and J by 3 bases, with 6 bases between them. Each CDR3 protein is one row after TCRdb ran MiXCR on the 5' RACE reads. The table includes roughly 450,000 distinct CDR3 sequences, about 24% detected once. Notes on this clonotype: Its antigen remains unidentified.

The TCR originated in a male donor with ankylosing spondylitis. The rearrangement uses TRBV2 and TRBJ1-1; D unclear. Sequencing input: blood, either unsorted or a sorted T cell fraction (not recorded which). The CDR3 region is CASKVYTEAFF. As DNA, the CDR3 is TGTGCCAGCAAAGTATACACTGAAGCTTTCTTT.